A single sample is the source of the 27 T cell receptor beta chains below, sequenced in a study of T cell responses to AZD1222 COVID-19 vaccine. The assay was immunoSEQ multiplex PCR, and TCRdb's table has in-frame clones only and misses some. Here the sample spans over 150,000 clones, 85% to 95% being singletons. This sample comprised peripheral blood, obtained 28 days after the second dose of the MenACWY control vaccine. These receptors came from an adult who received the MenACWY meningococcal vaccine as a control.

The chain joins TRBV11-3 to TRBJ2-2, with 7 bases fitting TRBD1. This CDR3 has 16 amino acids. J lost 2 bases, V lost 5 bases, and 8 bases had no gene match. Per the germline V gene, CDR1 is SGHNT and CDR2 is YENEEA. The CDR3 protein is CASSAAGTANTGELFF. In DNA form, the CDR3 reads TGTGCCAGCAGCGCGGCCGGGACAGCCAACACCGGGGAGCTGTTTTTT.

This clone has just a few counts. The chain combines TRBV30 with TRBJ1-6, with 7 bases identical to TRBD1. This CDR3 contains 12 residues. The V gene's germline CDR1 is GTSNPN and CDR2 SVGIG (reference sequence). V shed 6 bases, J shed 8 bases, and the junction held 4 bases outside the gene matches. For the CDR3, the DNA is TGTGCCTGTGGGGACAGACATTCACCCCTCCACTTT. As protein: CACGDRHSPLHF. Using reference TRBV30 and TRBJ1-6 for the parts outside the CDR3, the full variable domain is SQTIHQWPATLVQPVGSPLSLECTVEGTSNPNLYWYRQAAGRGLQLLFYSVGIGQISSEVPQNLSASRPQDRQFILSSKKLLLSDSGFYLCACGDRHSPLHFGNGTRLTVT.

The V gene is TRBV18, the J gene TRBJ2-5; no reliable D call. V was clipped by 4 bases and J by 5 bases, with 5 bases between them. CDR3 length: 11 amino acids. CDR1 and CDR2 (germline): KGHSH, LQKENI. CDR3 sequence reads: CASSLGETQYF. The CDR3 nucleotides are TGTGCCAGCTCACTAGGGGAGACCCAGTACTTC.

The chain joins TRBV11-2 to TRBJ1-4; 10 bases agree with TRBD1. The V and J ends lost 3 bases and 4 bases, in that order; junction bases with no gene match: 2. The length of the CDR3 is 15 residues. Germline loops: CDR1 SGHAT, CDR2 FQNNGV. This CDR3 is CASSFGTGVNEKLFF. In nucleotides, the CDR3 is TGTGCCAGCAGCTTTGGGACAGGGGTTAATGAAAAACTGTTTTTT.

In nucleotides, the CDR3 is TGTGCCAGCAGCTTAGAAAAAGTTAACTATGGCTACACCTTC. It is translated as CASSLEKVNYGYTF. The chain couples TRBV7-8 to TRBJ1-2; D remains unclear. Germline loops: CDR1 SGHVS, CDR2 FQNEAQ. CDR3 size: 14 residues. V lost 1 base and J 1 base, leaving 7 bases between the germline ends.

The chain combines TRBV5-1 with TRBJ2-5, with D hard to call. The germline V gene encodes CDR1 SGHRS and CDR2 YFSETQ. V was shortened by 0 bases and J by 0 bases, with 9 bases between the two germline ends. CDR3 length: 15 residues. The CDR3 loop reads CASSLVVGYQETQYF. Written as DNA, the CDR3 is TGCGCCAGCAGCTTGGTGGTGGGGTACCAAGAGACCCAGTACTTC.

The V gene is TRBV6-5, the J gene TRBJ2-2; D gene unclear. CDR1 is MNHEY, CDR2 SVGAGI, per germline. V lost 2 bases, J lost 1 base, and 5 bases lay in between. CDR3 length: 14 residues. The DNA for the CDR3 is TGTGCCAGCAGTTACGTCCGGAACACCGGGGAGCTGTTTTTT. Translated: CASSYVRNTGELFF.

V is TRBV19 and J is TRBJ2-2; the D call may be TRBD1 or TRBD2 (5 bases each). Germline V CDR1 and CDR2: LNHDA, SQIVND (reference sequence). The CDR3 runs 14 residues. V dropped 5 bases and J dropped 6 bases, with 13 bases sitting between them. The CDR3 nucleotides read TGTGCCAGTAGTCCGGCAGGGACGGCCGGGGAGCTGTTTTTT. Translating it yields CASSPAGTAGELFF. The whole variable domain, filled in from reference TRBV19 and TRBJ2-2, reads DGGITQSPKYLFRKEGQNVTLSCEQNLNHDAMYWYRQDPGQGLRLIYYSQIVNDFQKGDIAEGYSVSREKKESFPLTVTSAQKNPTAFYLCASSPAGTAGELFFGEGSRLTVL.

Remarks on this clone: Other DNA sequences in this sample translate to the same CDR3. The rearrangement uses TRBV5-1 and TRBJ1-2; D gene ambiguous. Germline loops: CDR1 SGHRS, CDR2 YFSETQ. CDR3 length: 12 amino acids. Trimming stripped 3 bases from V and 2 bases from J, with 5 bases between. The CDR3 nucleotides read TGCGCCAGCAGCTCTGGGAACTATGGCTACACCTTC. Residues: CASSSGNYGYTF. Full variable domain (remainder filled in from reference TRBV5-1 and TRBJ1-2): KAGVTQTPRYLIKTRGQQVTLSCSPISGHRSVSWYQQTPGQGLQFLFEYFSETQRNKGNFPGRFSGRQFSNSRSEMNVSTLELGDSALYLCASSSGNYGYTFGSGTRLTVV.

A single count supports this clone. This chain joins TRBV6-6 and TRBJ1-2; TRBD1 is a possible D gene (5 bases). V dropped 7 bases and J dropped 1 base, with 13 bases sitting between them. Germline loops: CDR1 MNHNY, CDR2 SVGAGI (reference sequence). CDR3 length: 14 residues. This CDR3 reads CASTSYQGNYGYTF. CDR3 sequence (DNA): TGTGCCAGCACCTCATATCAGGGTAACTATGGCTACACCTTC.

This chain uses TRBV12-3 or TRBV12-4 with TRBJ2-5; D uncertain. Between the trimmed V and J ends, which lost 0 bases and 6 bases, there was a span of 5 bases. This CDR3 is built from 12 residues. This CDR3 reads CASSLAPQTQYF. CDR3 sequence (DNA): TGTGCCAGCAGTTTAGCGCCCCAGACCCAGTACTTC.

There are a few counts of this clone. V gene TRBV6-6 combines with J gene TRBJ1-1; 7 bases line up with TRBD1. The CDR3 consists of 15 residues. From germline, CDR1 is MNHNY and CDR2 SVGAGI (reference sequence). With 6 bases clipped from V and 3 bases from J, the junction kept 10 bases outside the gene matches. DNA for the CDR3: TGTGCCAGCAGCCCGCGAGGGCAGGGGGACACTGAAGCTTTCTTT. Translation: CASSPRGQGDTEAFF.

This clone was counted at least ten times. This sequence joins TRBV6-4 and TRBJ2-3, with TRBD2 matching over 8 bases. V shed 2 bases and J 2 bases; nucleotides not matched to a gene: 0. This CDR3 has 14 residues. CDR1 is MRHNA, CDR2 SNTAGT, per germline. CDR3 bases: TGTGCCAGCAGTGACGGACTAGCCACAGATACGCAGTATTTT. Translation: CASSDGLATDTQYF.

The chain combines TRBV5-4 with TRBJ2-1; D remains ambiguous. V lost 0 bases and J 2 bases, leaving 0 bases between the germline ends. Germline CDR1 SGHNT, CDR2 YYREEE (reference sequence). This CDR3 is 12 amino acids long. This CDR3 reads CASSLAYNEQFF. CDR3 DNA: TGTGCCAGCAGCTTGGCCTACAATGAGCAGTTCTTC. Combining the CDR3 with reference TRBV5-4 and TRBJ2-1 gives the whole variable domain ETGVTQSPTHLIKTRGQQVTLRCSSQSGHNTVSWYQQALGQGPQFIFQYYREEENGRGNFPPRFSGLQFPNYSSELNVNALELDDSALYLCASSLAYNEQFFGPGTRLTVL.

In nucleotides, the CDR3 is TGTGCCAGCAGCCGCCCAGGGTCTGGAAACACCATATATTTT. Amino acid sequence: CASSRPGSGNTIYF. This chain connects TRBV14 to TRBJ1-3, with a possible D match to TRBD1 (5 bases). Germline V gives CDR1 SGHDN, CDR2 FVKESK. This CDR3 is 14 amino acids long. V was cut by 4 bases and J by 1 base, with 8 bases left in between.

The V gene is TRBV7-8, the J gene TRBJ2-7, with 9 bases aligning to TRBD1. Germline V gene lookup returns CDR1 SGHVS and CDR2 FQNEAQ. Germline trimming cut 5 bases from V and 7 bases from J; bases unmatched to any gene: 9. CDR3 length: 14 amino acids. CDR3 sequence reads: CASSRTTGGWEQYF. CDR3 nucleotides: TGTGCCAGCAGCAGAACAACAGGGGGCTGGGAGCAGTACTTC.

The rearrangement uses TRBV5-1 and TRBJ1-2; TRBD1 matches at 9 bases. V shed 4 bases and J 3 bases; nucleotides not matched to a gene: 19. The CDR3 contains 19 residues. Per germline, CDR1 SGHRS and CDR2 YFSETQ. The CDR3 protein is CASSNDAGTGRLRDYGYTF. DNA for the CDR3: TGCGCCAGCAGCAATGACGCCGGGACAGGGCGCCTTCGGGACTATGGCTACACCTTC. The variable domain in full, with the rest retrieved from reference TRBV5-1 and TRBJ1-2, is KAGVTQTPRYLIKTRGQQVTLSCSPISGHRSVSWYQQTPGQGLQFLFEYFSETQRNKGNFPGRFSGRQFSNSRSEMNVSTLELGDSALYLCASSNDAGTGRLRDYGYTFGSGTRLTVV.

The chain joins TRBV30 to TRBJ2-6; no reliable D call. V lost 4 bases and J lost 0, with 4 bases in between. Looked up from germline, CDR1 is GTSNPN and CDR2 is SVGIG (reference sequence). The CDR3 length is 13 residues. The CDR3, as DNA: TGTGCCTGGATGTTCTCTGGGGCCAACGTCCTGACTTTC. It encodes CAWMFSGANVLTF. The full variable domain, in which reference TRBV30 and TRBJ2-6 provide the parts outside the CDR3, is SQTIHQWPATLVQPVGSPLSLECTVEGTSNPNLYWYRQAAGRGLQLLFYSVGIGQISSEVPQNLSASRPQDRQFILSSKKLLLSDSGFYLCAWMFSGANVLTFGAGSRLTVL.

The genes are TRBV28 and TRBJ1-3; the match to TRBD1 covers 7 bases. CDR3 length: 15 residues. Germline-derived CDR1 and CDR2 are MDHEN and SYDVKM. The ends lost 6 bases at V and 0 bases at J; junction bases unmatched: 5. The CDR3 here is CASSGQAFSGNTIYF. CDR3 DNA: TGTGCCAGCAGCGGACAGGCCTTCTCTGGAAACACCATATATTTT.

Written as DNA, the CDR3 is TGTGCCATCCTGGAGGCGGGGGGGACTTACGAGCAGTACTTC. Translating gives CAILEAGGTYEQYF. This sequence joins TRBV10-3 and TRBJ2-7, with 9 bases lining up with TRBD2. The length of the CDR3 is 14 residues. The ends lost 8 bases at V and 4 bases at J; junction bases unmatched: 9. Germline V lookup: CDR1 ENHRY, CDR2 SYGVKD.

This sequence joins TRBV12-3 or TRBV12-4 and TRBJ1-5, with a weak D call TRBD1 (6 bases). The CDR3 sequence is 13 residues long. V shed 6 bases and J shed 6 bases, with 12 bases lying between them. The CDR3 nucleotides read TGTGCCAGCAGCGTGACAGGCCGTCAGCCCCAGCATTTT. Translating it yields CASSVTGRQPQHF.

This chain connects TRBV7-9 to TRBJ2-2, with TRBD1 identical over 8 bases. The CDR3 has 16 amino acids. Germline V gives CDR1 SEHNR, CDR2 FQNEAQ (reference sequence). Germline trimming cut 6 bases from V and 6 bases from J; bases unmatched to any gene: 12. The CDR3 reads CASRPGQVYHAGELFF. The CDR3 DNA sequence: TGTGCCAGCAGACCGGGACAGGTTTATCACGCCGGGGAGCTGTTTTTT.

The V and J genes are TRBV7-2 and TRBJ2-5; 8 positions match TRBD1. Germline-derived CDR1 and CDR2 are SGHTA and FQGNSA. V shed 5 bases, J shed 4 bases, and the junction held 9 bases outside the gene matches. The CDR3 spans 15 residues. The CDR3 protein is CASSGDRRRRETQYF. DNA for the CDR3: TGTGCCAGCAGCGGGGACAGGCGGCGGAGAGAGACCCAGTACTTC. Together with reference TRBV7-2 and TRBJ2-5, the CDR3 gives the full variable domain: GAGVSQSPSNKVTEKGKDVELRCDPISGHTALYWYRQSLGQGLEFLIYFQGNSAPDKSGLPSDRFSAERTGGSVSTLTIQRTQQEDSAVYLCASSGDRRRRETQYFGPGTRLLVL.

The genes are TRBV18 and TRBJ1-6; D ambiguous. The V gene lost 2 bases and the J gene lost 19 bases, with 18 bases spanning the gap. This CDR3 comprises 13 residues. CDR1 is KGHSH, CDR2 LQKENI, per germline. CDR3 DNA: TGTGCCAGCTCACCATCATTGGAACGGAGGCCTCACTTT. This codes for CASSPSLERRPHF. The full variable domain, its missing parts supplied by reference TRBV18 and TRBJ1-6, is NAGVMQNPRHLVRRRGQEARLRCSPMKGHSHVYWYRQLPEEGLKFMVYLQKENIIDESGMPKERFSAEFPKEGPSILRIQQVVRGDSAAYFCASSPSLERRPHFGNGTRLTVT.

The CDR3 nucleotides read TGCAGTGCTAAAAAGGGGGGGGAGCAGTACTTC. As protein: CSAKKGGEQYF. The rearrangement joins TRBV20-1 to TRBJ2-7; possible D gene TRBD2, 7 bases. The CDR3 length is 11 residues. In germline, CDR1 is DFQATT, CDR2 SNEGSKA (reference sequence). The ends were cut back, 4 bases at V and 7 bases at J, with 11 bases in the middle.

V gene TRBV20-1 combines with J gene TRBJ1-5, with D uncertain. The CDR3 length is 11 residues. Between the trimmed V and J ends, which lost 7 bases and 9 bases, there was a span of 13 bases. Germline CDR1 DFQATT, CDR2 SNEGSKA (reference sequence). This CDR3 reads CSVQTGGPQHF. The CDR3 nucleotides are TGCAGTGTTCAAACCGGTGGGCCCCAGCATTTT.

The CDR3 region is CSVGILGSSYNEQFF. The CDR3 coding sequence is TGCAGCGTTGGGATTCTGGGGAGCTCCTACAATGAGCAGTTCTTC. The chain combines TRBV29-1 with TRBJ2-1; tentative D call: TRBD2 (5 bases). Germline V gives CDR1 SQVTM, CDR2 ANQGSEA. There are 15 residues in the CDR3. Between the trimmed V and J ends, which lost 4 bases and 0 bases, there was a span of 13 bases.